Sequencing of this TCR beta chain was carried out in a study of OX40 agonist ivuxolimab in advanced cancers. Study as a whole: Patients got intravenous ivuxolimab at 0.01 to 10 mg/kg every 2 weeks.

Whole-study findings and limits: In general, CD8+ T cells held more expanded clones than CD4+ did, on average. There was clonal expansion of CD4+ and CD8+ blood T cells by week 6 at 0.1 to 3.0 mg/kg.

About this clone itself: Its antigen is unknown.

Germline CDR1 is SGHDT and CDR2 is YYEEEE. The CDR3 consists of 15 residues. V was pared by 4 bases and J by 8 bases, with 19 bases between. Measured with immunoSEQ multiplex PCR; TCRdb has only the in-frame clones, and not every one. The table has about 82,000 clones, around nine tenths seen once. This sequence was found in an adult with an advanced solid tumor such as melanoma, head and neck, liver or kidney cancer. The material sequenced was CD4+ or CD8+ T cells sorted from blood, taken in a trial of the OX40 agonist ivuxolimab. The chain recombines TRBV5-6 with TRBJ2-4; D is uncertain. The CDR3 loop is CASSMWTLTRDIQYF. The CDR3 DNA is TGTGCCAGCAGCATGTGGACCCTAACCCGGGACATTCAGTACTTC. Filled out from reference TRBV5-6 and TRBJ2-4, the complete variable domain reads DAGVTQSPTHLIKTRGQQVTLRCSPKSGHDTVSWYQQALGQGPQFIFQYYEEEERQRGNFPDRFSGHQFPNYSSELNVNALLLGDSALYLCASSMWTLTRDIQYFGAGTRLSVL.